What follows describes a single T cell receptor (beta chain). The sample contains more than one DNA sequence encoding this CDR3. This record belongs to a study of T cell responses to AZD1222 COVID-19 vaccine. The V and J ends lost 5 bases and 2 bases respectively, with 10 bases between them. From germline, CDR1 is SGHTA and CDR2 FQGNSA. The CDR3 runs 14 residues. Sequencing was performed with immunoSEQ multiplex PCR; in TCRdb, only in-frame clones are kept and a portion is missing. The data show roughly 120,000 clones, with approximately 83% seen just once and around 3.9% held by the top ten. The chain employs TRBV7-2 and TRBJ1-5; D unclear. The origin of this receptor is an adult in good health. The specimen was peripheral blood, collected on day 0 of MenACWY control vaccination. In DNA, the CDR3 is TGTGCCAGCAGCCCAAACTTGGGCAATCAGCCCCAGCATTTT. It yields the protein CASSPNLGNQPQHF.